The subject of this entry is one T cell receptor beta chain. CDR3 size: 13 residues. The V segment lost 6 bases and the J segment 4 bases; nucleotides outside the gene matches: 5. The V gene's germline CDR1 is MDHEN and CDR2 SYDVKM. RNA transcripts were the template for amplifying TCR beta CDR3 regions. Carried out on the TCR CDR3, a first-round RT-PCR used the HTBI primer set. TCRdb independently ran MiXCR on the multiplex PCR reads; one entry per CDR3 protein. Among about 520,000 distinct CDR3 sequences listed, around 22% were seen once. The record originates from a study of T cells in Graves' hyperthyroidism and ophthalmopathy.

The specimen was blood. This chain links TRBV28 with TRBJ2-5, with 7 bases lining up with TRBD2. The sequence was collected from a woman in her 30s with Graves' ophthalmopathy. CDR3 in DNA: TGTGCCAGCAGACCGGGGGGTGTAGAGACCCAGTACTTC. Translating it yields CASRPGGVETQYF. Supplemented by reference TRBV28 and TRBJ2-5, the full variable domain reads DVKVTQSSRYLVKRTGEKVFLECVQDMDHENMFWYRQDPGLGLRLIYFSYDVKMKEKGDIPEGYSVSREKKERFSLILESASTNQTSMYLCASRPGGVETQYFGPGTRLLVL.